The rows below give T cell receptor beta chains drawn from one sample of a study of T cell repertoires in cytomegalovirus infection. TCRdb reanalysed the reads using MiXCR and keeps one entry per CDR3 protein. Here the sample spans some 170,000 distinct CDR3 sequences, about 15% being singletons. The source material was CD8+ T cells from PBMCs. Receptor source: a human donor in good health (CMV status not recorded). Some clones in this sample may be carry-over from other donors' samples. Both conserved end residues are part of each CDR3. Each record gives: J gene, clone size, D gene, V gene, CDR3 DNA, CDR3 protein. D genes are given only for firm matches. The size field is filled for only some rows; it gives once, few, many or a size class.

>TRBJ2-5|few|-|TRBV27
TGTGCCAGCAGTTCCCAGGGGTACGGGCGCCGGTACTTC
CASSSQGYGRRYF
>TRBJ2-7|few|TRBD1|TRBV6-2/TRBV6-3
TGTGCCAGCAAAAGTGAGGGACAGTTCTACGAGCAGTACTTC
CASKSEGQFYEQYF
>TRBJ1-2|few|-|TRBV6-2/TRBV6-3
TGTGCCAGCAGCAGACTCATCGGGGGAGCTAACTATGGCTACACCTTC
CASSRLIGGANYGYTF
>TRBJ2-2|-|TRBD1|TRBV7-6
TGTGCCAGCAGCGCGGGACAGGGGAACGGGGAGCTGTTTTTT
CASSAGQGNGELFF
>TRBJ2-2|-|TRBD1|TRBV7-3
TGTGCCAGCAGCTCCCGGGACAGAACGAACACCGGGGAGCTGTTTTTT
CASSSRDRTNTGELFF
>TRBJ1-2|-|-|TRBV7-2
TGTGCCAGCAGCTTCTTGAGGGGAGCTAACTATGGCTACACCTTC
CASSFLRGANYGYTF
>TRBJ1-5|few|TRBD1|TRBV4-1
TGCGCCAGCAGCCAAGCGGGACAGGGAAGCAATCAGCCCCAGCATTTT
CASSQAGQGSNQPQHF
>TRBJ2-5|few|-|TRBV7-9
TGTGCCAGCAGCTTAGTGGTCGGCAGGAAAGAGACCCAGTACTTC
CASSLVVGRKETQYF
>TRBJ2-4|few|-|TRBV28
TGTGCCAGCAGTTGGGGGGTGAAAAACATTCAGTACTTC
CASSWGVKNIQYF
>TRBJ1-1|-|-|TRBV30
TGTGCCTGGATTCAGGACGGCACTGAAGCTTTCTTT
CAWIQDGTEAFF
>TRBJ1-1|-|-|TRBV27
TGTGCCAGCAGGGTGACAGTGAACACTGAAGCTTTCTTT
CASRVTVNTEAFF
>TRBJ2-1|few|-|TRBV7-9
TGTGCCAGCAGCTTACCTGTAAGCTCCTACAATGAGCAGTTCTTC
CASSLPVSSYNEQFF
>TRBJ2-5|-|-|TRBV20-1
TGCAGTGCTCGCCCCTCAGCCAAGTACCAAGAGACCCAGTACTTC
CSARPSAKYQETQYF
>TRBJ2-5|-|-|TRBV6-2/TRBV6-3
TGTGCCAGCAGTTTAAGGCACGTAAGCTCTTACCAAGAGACCCAGTACTTC
CASSLRHVSSYQETQYF
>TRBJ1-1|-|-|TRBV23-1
TGCGCCAGCAGTCAATCACCCGGACAGCCTCTTTCCCGGGGGAACACTGAAGCTTTCTTT
CASSQSPGQPLSRGNTEAFF
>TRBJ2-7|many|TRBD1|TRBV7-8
TGTGCCAGCAGCCCGCAGGGGGTCGGAGAGCAGTACTTC
CASSPQGVGEQYF
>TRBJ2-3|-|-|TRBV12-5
TGTGCTAGTGCCCCGGCGGGGAGGACAGATACGCAGTATTTT
CASAPAGRTDTQYF
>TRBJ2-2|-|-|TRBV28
TGTGCCAGCAGTTTAGGGCCAGAGGACACCGGGGAGCTGTTTTTT
CASSLGPEDTGELFF
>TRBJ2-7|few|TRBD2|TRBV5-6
TGTGCCAGCAGTTCCCCGGGACTAGCGGTAATAGGCGAGCAGTACTTC
CASSSPGLAVIGEQYF
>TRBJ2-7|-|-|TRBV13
TGTGCCAGCAGCTTAGGCTTGGTGGCGTACGAGCAGTACTTC
CASSLGLVAYEQYF
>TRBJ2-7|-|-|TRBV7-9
TGTGCCAGCAGCCATCCCAGACTGTACGAGCAGTACTTC
CASSHPRLYEQYF
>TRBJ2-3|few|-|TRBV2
TGTGCCAGCTTTGAGAGGCTTCAGTATTTT
CASFERLQYF
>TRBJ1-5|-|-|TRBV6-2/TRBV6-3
TGTGCCAGCAGTTACTCCGGCCCCTTCCAGCCCCAGCATTTT
CASSYSGPFQPQHF
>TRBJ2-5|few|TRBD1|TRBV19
TGTGCCAGTAGTATTCGTCCGCAGGGGGCAATGGAGACCCAGTACTTC
CASSIRPQGAMETQYF
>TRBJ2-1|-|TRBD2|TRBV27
TGTGCCAGCAGTGCACTAGCGGGGCCGTACAATGAGCAGTTCTTC
CASSALAGPYNEQFF
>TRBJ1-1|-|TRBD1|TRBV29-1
TGCAGCGGTACCAGGGGGCCTGAAGCTTTCTTT
CSGTRGPEAFF
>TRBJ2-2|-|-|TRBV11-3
TGTGCCAGCAGCCGCTTCGGGGGTAACACCGGGGAGCTGTTTTTT
CASSRFGGNTGELFF